This T cell receptor beta chain was recorded in a study of T-cell reconstitution after alpha-beta-depleted transplantation in children. Findings of the study overall: Reportedly, alpha-beta T cells present about two months post-transplant originated from several hundred expanded clones of graft origin. When one year had passed after transplant, most T-cell counts and diversity came from newly produced T cells.

Between the trimmed V and J ends, which lost 4 bases and 6 bases, there was a span of 25 bases. Looked up from germline, CDR1 is MNHEY and CDR2 is SMNVEV (reference sequence). This CDR3 spans 18 amino acids. Library preparation (for TCRbeta) was performed with unique molecular identifiers. TCRdb redid the calling of the PCR reads with MiXCR, one entry per CDR3 protein. The repertoire holds approximately 97,000 distinct CDR3 sequences, with 6% to 9% as singletons. Concerning this clonotype itself: The antigen is undetermined.

The genes are TRBV27 and TRBJ1-5; D not resolved. Sample: PBMCs, taken before TCRalphabeta/CD19-depleted stem cell transplant. This clonotype was sampled from a boy aged 2 to 10 with acute lymphoblastic leukemia, due to receive a stem cell transplant. The CDR3 sequence: CASSSLGGRAGRSQPQHF. The DNA of the CDR3 is TGTGCCAGCAGTTCCCTGGGAGGGAGGGCGGGGAGGAGTCAGCCCCAGCATTTT.